This T cell receptor beta chain emerged from a study of post-analysis software for immune sequencing data. On the study more broadly: Clinical courses comprised relapsing-remitting, secondary progressive and progressive-relapsing multiple sclerosis.

TCR beta cDNA libraries had unique molecular identifiers. With roughly 0.95 to 11 million T cells as the source, approximately 450,000 cDNA molecules resulted. TCRdb re-analysed the PCR reads in MiXCR, keeping a single row per CDR3 protein. The data show 750,000 to 950,000 distinct CDR3 sequences, around 45% seen once. The sample holds a few counts of this clonotype. Its antigen is currently unknown. Study-level results: When compared against controls, multiple sclerosis patients showed significantly lower normalized Chao1 diversity. When patients were compared with controls, a handful of TRBV segments were more frequent, TRBV5-6, TRBV5-1 and TRBV20-1 among them. Same-batch samples co-clustered strongly by F measure.

The CDR3 has 14 residues. The V end lost 3 bases, the J end lost 4 bases, and 12 bases lay between the germline ends. The germline gives CDR1 LNHNV, CDR2 YYDKDF (reference sequence). Input material: blood. This TCR was sampled from a girl aged 5-17 years with multiple sclerosis. V is TRBV15 and J is TRBJ2-5; D possibly corresponds to TRBD1 (5 bases). CDR3 nucleotides: TGTGCCACCAGCAGGAGCAGGGTTGGAGAGACCCAGTACTTC. Translated, it gives CATSRSRVGETQYF.